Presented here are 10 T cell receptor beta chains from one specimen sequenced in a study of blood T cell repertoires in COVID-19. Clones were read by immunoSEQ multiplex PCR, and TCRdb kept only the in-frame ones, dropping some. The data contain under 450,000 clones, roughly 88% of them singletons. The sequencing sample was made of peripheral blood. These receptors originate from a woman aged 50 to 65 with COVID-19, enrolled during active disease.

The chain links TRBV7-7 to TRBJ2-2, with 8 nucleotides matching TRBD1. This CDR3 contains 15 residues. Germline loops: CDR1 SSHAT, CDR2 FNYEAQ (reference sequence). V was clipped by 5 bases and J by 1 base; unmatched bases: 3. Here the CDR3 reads CASSKGTGNTGELFF. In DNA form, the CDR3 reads TGTGCCAGCAGCAAGGGGACAGGGAACACCGGGGAGCTGTTTTTT. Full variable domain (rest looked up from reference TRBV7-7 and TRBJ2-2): GAGVSQSPRYKVTKRGQDVTLRCDPISSHATLYWYQQALGQGPEFLTYFNYEAQPDKSGLPSDRFSAERPEGSISTLTIQRTEQRDSAMYRCASSKGTGNTGELFFGEGSRLTVL.

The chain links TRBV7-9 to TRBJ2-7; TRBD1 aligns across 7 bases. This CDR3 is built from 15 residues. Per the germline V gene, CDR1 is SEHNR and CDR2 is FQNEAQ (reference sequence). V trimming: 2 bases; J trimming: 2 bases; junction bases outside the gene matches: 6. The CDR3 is CASSLRDRPAYEQYF. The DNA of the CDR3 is TGTGCCAGCAGCTTAAGGGACAGACCTGCCTACGAGCAGTACTTC. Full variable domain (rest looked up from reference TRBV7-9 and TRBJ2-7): DTGVSQNPRHKITKRGQNVTFRCDPISEHNRLYWYRQTLGQGPEFLTYFQNEAQLEKSRLLSDRFSAERPKGSFSTLEIQRTEQGDSAMYLCASSLRDRPAYEQYFGPGTRLTVT.

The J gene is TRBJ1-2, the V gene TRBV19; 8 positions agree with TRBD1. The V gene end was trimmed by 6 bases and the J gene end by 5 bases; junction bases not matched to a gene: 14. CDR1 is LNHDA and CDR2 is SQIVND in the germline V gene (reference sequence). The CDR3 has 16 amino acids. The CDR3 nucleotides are TGTGCCAGTAGAGCCCCCGGGACAGGAAATTTATATGGCTACACCTTC. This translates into CASRAPGTGNLYGYTF.

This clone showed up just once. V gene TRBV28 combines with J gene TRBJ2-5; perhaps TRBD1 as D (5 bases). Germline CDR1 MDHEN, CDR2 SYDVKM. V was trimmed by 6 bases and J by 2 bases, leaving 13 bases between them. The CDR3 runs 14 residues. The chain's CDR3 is CASSHRTRQETQYF. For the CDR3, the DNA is TGTGCCAGCAGCCACCGGACAAGACAAGAGACCCAGTACTTC.

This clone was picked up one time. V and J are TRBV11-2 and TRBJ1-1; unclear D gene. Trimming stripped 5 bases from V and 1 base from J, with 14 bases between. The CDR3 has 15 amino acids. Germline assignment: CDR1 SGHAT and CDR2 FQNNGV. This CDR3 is CASSPRSAGNTEAFF. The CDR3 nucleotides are TGTGCCAGCAGCCCACGCAGCGCGGGGAACACTGAAGCTTTCTTT. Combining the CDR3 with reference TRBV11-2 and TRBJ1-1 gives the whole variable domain EAGVAQSPRYKIIEKRQSVAFWCNPISGHATLYWYQQILGQGPKLLIQFQNNGVVDDSQLPKDRFSAERLKGVDSTLKIQPAKLEDSAVYLCASSPRSAGNTEAFFGQGTRLTVV.

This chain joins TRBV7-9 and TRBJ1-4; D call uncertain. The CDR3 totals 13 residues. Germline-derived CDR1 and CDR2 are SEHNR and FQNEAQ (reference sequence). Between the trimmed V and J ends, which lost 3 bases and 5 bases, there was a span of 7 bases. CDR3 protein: CASSFEVNEKLFF. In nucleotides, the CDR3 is TGTGCCAGCAGCTTTGAGGTGAATGAAAAACTGTTTTTT.

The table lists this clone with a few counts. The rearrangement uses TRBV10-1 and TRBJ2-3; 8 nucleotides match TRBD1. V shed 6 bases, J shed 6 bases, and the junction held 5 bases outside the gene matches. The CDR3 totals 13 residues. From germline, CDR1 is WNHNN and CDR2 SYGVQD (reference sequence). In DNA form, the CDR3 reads TGCGCCAGCAGCCCGGACAGGGTGGATACGCAGTATTTT. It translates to CASSPDRVDTQYF.

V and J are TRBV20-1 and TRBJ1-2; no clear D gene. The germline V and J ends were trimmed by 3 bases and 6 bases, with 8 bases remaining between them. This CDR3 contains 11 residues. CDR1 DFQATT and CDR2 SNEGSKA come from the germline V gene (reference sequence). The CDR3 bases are TGCAGTGCTAGCACCACTGATGGCTACACCTTC. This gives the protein CSASTTDGYTF.

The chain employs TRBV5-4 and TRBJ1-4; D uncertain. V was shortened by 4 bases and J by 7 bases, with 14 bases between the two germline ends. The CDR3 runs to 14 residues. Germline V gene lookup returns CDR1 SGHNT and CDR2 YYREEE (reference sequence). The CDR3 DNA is TGTGCCAGCAGCGAAACCAAGGCGGGTGAAAAACTGTTTTTT. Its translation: CASSETKAGEKLFF. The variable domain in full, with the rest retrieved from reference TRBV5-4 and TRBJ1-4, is ETGVTQSPTHLIKTRGQQVTLRCSSQSGHNTVSWYQQALGQGPQFIFQYYREEENGRGNFPPRFSGLQFPNYSSELNVNALELDDSALYLCASSETKAGEKLFFGSGTQLSVL.

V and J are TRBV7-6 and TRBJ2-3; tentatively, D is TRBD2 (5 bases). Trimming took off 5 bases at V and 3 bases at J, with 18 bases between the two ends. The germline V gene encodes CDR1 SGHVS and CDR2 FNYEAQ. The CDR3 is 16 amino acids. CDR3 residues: CASSPFGLPGTDTQYF. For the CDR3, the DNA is TGTGCCAGCAGCCCCTTCGGGCTCCCGGGGACAGATACGCAGTATTTT.